This record looks at one T cell receptor (beta chain) sequence and its context. CDR3 length: 14 residues. The ends lost 8 bases at V and 4 bases at J; junction bases unmatched: 9. CDR1 and CDR2 from the germline V gene are ENHRY and SYGVKD. Sequenced by immunoSEQ multiplex PCR; TCRdb stores in-frame clones only, minus some. The sample has about 380,000 clones; 88% are singletons. The data originate from a study of blood T cell repertoires in COVID-19. Sequences were obtained from PBMCs or T cells enriched from blood (not recorded which). The V call is TRBV10-3, the J call TRBJ2-3; 7 nucleotides align to TRBD2. The TCR comes from a woman aged 18-35 years who had recovered from COVID-19. This chain's CDR3 is CAILSGLAADTQYF. The CDR3 DNA follows: TGTGCCATCCTTTCCGGGCTAGCGGCAGATACGCAGTATTTT.